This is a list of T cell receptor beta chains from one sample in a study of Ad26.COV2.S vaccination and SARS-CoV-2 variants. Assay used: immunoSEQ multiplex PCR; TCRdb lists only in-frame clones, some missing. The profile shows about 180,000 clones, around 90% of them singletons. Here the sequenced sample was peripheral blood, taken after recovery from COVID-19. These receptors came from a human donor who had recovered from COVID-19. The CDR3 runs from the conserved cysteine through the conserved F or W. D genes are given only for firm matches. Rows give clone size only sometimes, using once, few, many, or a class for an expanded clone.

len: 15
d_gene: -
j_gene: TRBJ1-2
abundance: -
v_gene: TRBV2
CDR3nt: TGTGCCAGCAGTGTTCAGGGTCTGGATAGCTATGGCTACACCTTC
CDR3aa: CASSVQGLDSYGYTF

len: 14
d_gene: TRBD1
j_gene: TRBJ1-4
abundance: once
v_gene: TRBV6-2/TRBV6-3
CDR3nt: TGTGCCAGCAGATACAGGGGAGCGGGTGAAAAACTGTTTTTT
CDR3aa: CASRYRGAGEKLFF

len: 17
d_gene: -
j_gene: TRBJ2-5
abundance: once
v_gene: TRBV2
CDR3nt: TGTGCCAGCAGTGAAGCAATTGGACTAGGGGGCCAAGAGACCCAGTACTTC
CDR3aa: CASSEAIGLGGQETQYF

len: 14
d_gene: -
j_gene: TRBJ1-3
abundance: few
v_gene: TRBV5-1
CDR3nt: TGCGCCAGCAGCCCGGGGGCAGCCAGAAACACCATATATTTT
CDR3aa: CASSPGAARNTIYF

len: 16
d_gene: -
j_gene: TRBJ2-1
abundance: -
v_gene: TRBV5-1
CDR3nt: TGCGCCAGCAGCTTGGTTGACAGGCTCGGGGGTAATGAGCAGTTCTTC
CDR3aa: CASSLVDRLGGNEQFF

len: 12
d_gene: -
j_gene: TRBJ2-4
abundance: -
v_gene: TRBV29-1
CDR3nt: TGCAGCGTTCTAAGAGGGGCAGACATTCAGTACTTC
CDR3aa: CSVLRGADIQYF

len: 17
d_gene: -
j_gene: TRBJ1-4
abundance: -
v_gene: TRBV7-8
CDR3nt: TGTGCCAGCAGCCGCCTGACCGGACAGAATTCTAATGAAAAACTGTTTTTT
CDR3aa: CASSRLTGQNSNEKLFF

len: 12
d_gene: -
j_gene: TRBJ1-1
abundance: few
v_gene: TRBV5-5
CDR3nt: TGTGCCAGCAGCGGTGGGGTCACTGAAGCTTTCTTT
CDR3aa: CASSGGVTEAFF

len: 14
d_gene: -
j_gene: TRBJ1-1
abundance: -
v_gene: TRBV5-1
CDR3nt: TGCGCCAGCAGCTTGACGACGGTGAACACTGAAGCTTTCTTT
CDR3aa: CASSLTTVNTEAFF

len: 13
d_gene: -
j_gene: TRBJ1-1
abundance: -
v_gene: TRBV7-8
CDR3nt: TGTGCCAGCAGCCATAGTCAGGACACTGAAGCTTTCTTT
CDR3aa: CASSHSQDTEAFF

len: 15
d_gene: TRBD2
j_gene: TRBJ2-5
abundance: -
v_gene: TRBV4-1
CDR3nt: TGCGCCAGCAGCCAACTAGCGGGCCTAGGCGAGACCCAGTACTTC
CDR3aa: CASSQLAGLGETQYF

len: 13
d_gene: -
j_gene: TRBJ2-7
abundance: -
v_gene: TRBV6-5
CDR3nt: TGTGCCAGCAGTTACTCGTGGGGTTTCGAGCAGTACTTC
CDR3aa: CASSYSWGFEQYF

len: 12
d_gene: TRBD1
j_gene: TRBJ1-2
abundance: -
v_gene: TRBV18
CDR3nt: TGTGCCAGCTCACAGGGGGCATACGGCTACACCTTC
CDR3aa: CASSQGAYGYTF

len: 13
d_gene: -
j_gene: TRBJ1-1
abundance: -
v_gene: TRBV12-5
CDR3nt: TGTGCTACAGGACAGCTGCAGGGCACTGAAGCTTTCTTT
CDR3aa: CATGQLQGTEAFF

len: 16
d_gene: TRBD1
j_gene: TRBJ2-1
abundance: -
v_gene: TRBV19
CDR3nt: TGTGCCAGTAGGCAGCTCCTGCAGGGGGCTGTTGGTGAGCAGTTCTTC
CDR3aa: CASRQLLQGAVGEQFF

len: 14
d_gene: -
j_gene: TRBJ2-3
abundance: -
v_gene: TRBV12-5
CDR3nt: TGTGCTAGTGGTGTGGACGGAAGGGGCGATACGCAGTATTTT
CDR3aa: CASGVDGRGDTQYF

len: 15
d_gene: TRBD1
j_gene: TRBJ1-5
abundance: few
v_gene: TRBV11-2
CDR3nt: TGTGCCAGCAGCTGGGACAGGGGGGAGAATCAGCCCCAGCATTTT
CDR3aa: CASSWDRGENQPQHF

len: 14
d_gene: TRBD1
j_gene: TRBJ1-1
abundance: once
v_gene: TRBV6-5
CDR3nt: TGTGCCAGCAGTTACTCGACAGGGGGCACTGAAGCTTTCTTT
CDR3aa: CASSYSTGGTEAFF

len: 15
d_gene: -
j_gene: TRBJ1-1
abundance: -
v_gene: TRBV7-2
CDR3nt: TGTGCCAGCAGCTTAGAGGGTCAGGGAGGCGCTGAAGCTTTCTTT
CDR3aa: CASSLEGQGGAEAFF

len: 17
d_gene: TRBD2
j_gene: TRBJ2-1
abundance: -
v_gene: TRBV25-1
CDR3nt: TGTGCCAGCAGTGTCGCACCGGGACTACGAAATGGTGTTGAGCAGTTCTTC
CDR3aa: CASSVAPGLRNGVEQFF

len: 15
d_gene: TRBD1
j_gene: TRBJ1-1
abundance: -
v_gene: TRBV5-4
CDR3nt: TGTGCCAGCAGCAGGGGACAGGGGTTTCAAACTGAAGCTTTCTTT
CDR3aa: CASSRGQGFQTEAFF

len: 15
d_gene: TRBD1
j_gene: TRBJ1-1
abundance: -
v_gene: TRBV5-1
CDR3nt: TGCGCCAGCAGCCCCCGGGACAGGGGAGGAACTGAAGCTTTCTTT
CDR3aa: CASSPRDRGGTEAFF

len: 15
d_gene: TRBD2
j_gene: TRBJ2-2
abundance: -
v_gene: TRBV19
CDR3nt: TGTGCCAGTAAGGGTAGCGGGATGAACACCGGGGAGCTGTTTTTT
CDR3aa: CASKGSGMNTGELFF

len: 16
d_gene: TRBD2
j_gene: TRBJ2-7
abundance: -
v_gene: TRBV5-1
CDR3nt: TGCGCCAGCAGCTTGTTGGAGCGGGGGAACTCCTACGAGCAGTACTTC
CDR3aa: CASSLLERGNSYEQYF

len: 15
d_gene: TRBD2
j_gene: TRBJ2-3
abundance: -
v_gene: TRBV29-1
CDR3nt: TGCAGCGGGGTCCCGCTAGCGGGACTCACAGATACGCAGTATTTT
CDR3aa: CSGVPLAGLTDTQYF

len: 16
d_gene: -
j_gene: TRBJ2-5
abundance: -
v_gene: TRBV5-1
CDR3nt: TGCGCCAGCAGCTTGGGGGGAGTAGCGGTCCAAGAGACCCAGTACTTC
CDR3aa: CASSLGGVAVQETQYF

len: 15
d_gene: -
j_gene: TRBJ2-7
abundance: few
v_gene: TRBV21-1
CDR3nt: TGTGCCAGCAGCCATACCAGGGACGGTTCCTACGAGCAGTACTTC
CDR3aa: CASSHTRDGSYEQYF

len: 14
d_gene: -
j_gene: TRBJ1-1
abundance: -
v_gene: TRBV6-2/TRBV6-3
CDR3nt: TGTGCCAGCAGTTTTGATTTGCAGGACACTGAAGCTTTCTTT
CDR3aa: CASSFDLQDTEAFF

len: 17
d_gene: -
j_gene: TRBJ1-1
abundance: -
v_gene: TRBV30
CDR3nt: TGTGCCTGGAGTATAACGGGGGCGATGTTCATGAACACTGAAGCTTTCTTT
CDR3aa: CAWSITGAMFMNTEAFF

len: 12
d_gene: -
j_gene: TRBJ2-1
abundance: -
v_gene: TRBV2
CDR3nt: TGTGCCAGCACCGAACGGGGAGCGAAGCAGTTCTTC
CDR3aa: CASTERGAKQFF

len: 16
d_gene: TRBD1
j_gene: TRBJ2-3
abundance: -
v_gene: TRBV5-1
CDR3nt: TGCGCCAGCAGCCTAGGACAGGGGAGTCCCACAGATACGCAGTATTTT
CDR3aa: CASSLGQGSPTDTQYF

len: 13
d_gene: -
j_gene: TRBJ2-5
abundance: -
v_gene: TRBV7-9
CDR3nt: TGTGCCAGCAGCTTAGGAGGTTACGAGACCCAGTACTTC
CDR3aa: CASSLGGYETQYF

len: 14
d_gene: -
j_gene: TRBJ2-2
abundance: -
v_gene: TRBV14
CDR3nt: TGTGCCAGCAGCCTTGCATGGTCGACCGGGGAGCTGTTTTTT
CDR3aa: CASSLAWSTGELFF

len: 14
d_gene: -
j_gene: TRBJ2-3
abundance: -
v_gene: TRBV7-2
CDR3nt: TGTGCCAGCAGCCCGCTGGACGGTCGGGATACGCAGTATTTT
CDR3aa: CASSPLDGRDTQYF

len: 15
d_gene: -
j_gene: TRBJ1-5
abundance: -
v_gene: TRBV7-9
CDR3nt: TGTGCCAGCAGCTTAGGACAAACTGGAAATCAGCCCCAGCATTTT
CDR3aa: CASSLGQTGNQPQHF

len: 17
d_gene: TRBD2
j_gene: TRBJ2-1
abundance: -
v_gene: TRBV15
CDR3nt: TGTGCCACCAGCAGAGTGTATGGGACTAGCGGAGGGAATGAGCAGTTCTTC
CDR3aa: CATSRVYGTSGGNEQFF

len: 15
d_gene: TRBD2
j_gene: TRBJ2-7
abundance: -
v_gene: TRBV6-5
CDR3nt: TGTGCCAGCAGTAGAACTAGCGGGAGGGACTACGAGCAGTACTTC
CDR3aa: CASSRTSGRDYEQYF

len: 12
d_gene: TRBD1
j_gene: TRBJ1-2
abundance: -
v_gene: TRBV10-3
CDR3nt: TGTGCCATCACCCCGACAGGGAAAGGCTACACCTTC
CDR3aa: CAITPTGKGYTF

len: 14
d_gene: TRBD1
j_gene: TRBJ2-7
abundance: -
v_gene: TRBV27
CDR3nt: TGTGCCAGCAGCACCGGGACAGGGTCCTACGAGCAGTACTTC
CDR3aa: CASSTGTGSYEQYF

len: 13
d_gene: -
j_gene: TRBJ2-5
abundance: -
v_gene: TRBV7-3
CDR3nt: TGTGCCAGCAGCTTGGGGCCCCAAGAGACCCAGTACTTC
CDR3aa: CASSLGPQETQYF

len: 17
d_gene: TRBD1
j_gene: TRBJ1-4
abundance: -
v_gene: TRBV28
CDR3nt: TGTGCCAGCAGTTTAGCCACCCGGACAGGCCTAAATGAAAAACTGTTTTTT
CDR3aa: CASSLATRTGLNEKLFF

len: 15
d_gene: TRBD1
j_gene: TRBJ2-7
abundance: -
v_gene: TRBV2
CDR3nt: TGTGCCAGCAGTGCAGGACAGGGGGCGGGCTACGAGCAGTACTTC
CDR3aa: CASSAGQGAGYEQYF

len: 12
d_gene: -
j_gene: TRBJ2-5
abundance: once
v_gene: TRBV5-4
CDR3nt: TGTGCCAGCGGGCACGTACAAGAGACCCAGTACTTC
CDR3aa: CASGHVQETQYF

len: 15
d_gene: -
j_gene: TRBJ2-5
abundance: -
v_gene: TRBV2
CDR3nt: TGTGCCAGCAGAGTCCCCGGGAGTTACCAAGAGACCCAGTACTTC
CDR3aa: CASRVPGSYQETQYF

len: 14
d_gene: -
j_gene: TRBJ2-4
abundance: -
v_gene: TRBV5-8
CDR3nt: TGTGCCAGCAGATTGACTCGACGGCAAAACATTCAGTACTTC
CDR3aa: CASRLTRRQNIQYF

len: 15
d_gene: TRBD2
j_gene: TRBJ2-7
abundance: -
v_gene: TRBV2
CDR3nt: TGTGCCAGCATGGGCATAGCGGGGGGGCCTCGCGAGCAGTACTTC
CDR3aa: CASMGIAGGPREQYF

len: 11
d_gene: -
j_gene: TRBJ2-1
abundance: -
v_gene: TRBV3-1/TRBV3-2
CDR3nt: TGTGCCAGCAGCCTCTACAATGAGCAGTTCTTC
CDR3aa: CASSLYNEQFF

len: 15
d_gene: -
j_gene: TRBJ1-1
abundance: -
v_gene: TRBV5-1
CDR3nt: TGCGCCAGCAGCTTTGTAGGTGGGGGGAACACTGAAGCTTTCTTT
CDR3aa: CASSFVGGGNTEAFF